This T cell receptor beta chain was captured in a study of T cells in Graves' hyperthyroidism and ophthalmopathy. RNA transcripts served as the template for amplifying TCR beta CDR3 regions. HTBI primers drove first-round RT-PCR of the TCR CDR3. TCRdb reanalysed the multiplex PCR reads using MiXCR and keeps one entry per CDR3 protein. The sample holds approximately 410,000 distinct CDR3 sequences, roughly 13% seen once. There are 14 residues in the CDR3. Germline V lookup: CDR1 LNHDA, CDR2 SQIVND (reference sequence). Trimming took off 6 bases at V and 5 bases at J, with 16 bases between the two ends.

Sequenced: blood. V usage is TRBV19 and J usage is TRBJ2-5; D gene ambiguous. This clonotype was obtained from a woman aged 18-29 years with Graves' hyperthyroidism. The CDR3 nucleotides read TGTGCCAGTAGCAGAGGTTGGAGTGGGGAGACCCAGTACTTC. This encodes CASSRGWSGETQYF.